This section outlines one TCR beta chain sequence together with its context. Unique molecular identifiers were used to barcode this TCRbeta library. TCRdb reprocessed the PCR reads with MiXCR, giving one entry per CDR3 protein. The sample shows 450,000 to 500,000 distinct CDR3 sequences, about an eighth of them seen only once. This sample was taken from a study of T-cell reconstitution after alpha-beta-depleted transplantation in children. V was shortened by 1 base and J by 11 bases, with 12 bases between the two germline ends. The germline gives CDR1 MDHEN, CDR2 SYDVKM. CDR3 length equals 13 residues.

The TCR sequence derives from a human donor who donated a stem cell graft to a child with combined immunodeficiency. The sequences come from PBMCs from the stem cell graft donor, collected from the stem cell graft. V usage is TRBV28 and J usage is TRBJ1-5, with no clear D. The CDR3 loop reads CASSLSGLVTQHF. CDR3 nucleotides: TGTGCCAGCAGTTTATCGGGCCTTGTGACCCAGCATTTT.